This T cell receptor beta chain was identified during a study of OX40 agonist ivuxolimab in advanced cancers. For the study at large: Having had anti-PD-1, anti-PD-L1 or anti-CTLA-4 therapy before was allowed, and 40% to 45% had some.

On this clone itself: What it binds is unknown.

Clones were read by immunoSEQ multiplex PCR, and TCRdb kept only the in-frame ones, dropping some. The sample includes tens of thousands of clones, more than 80% of them seen just once. Germline V gene lookup returns CDR1 SGHNT and CDR2 YENEEA. V shed 0 bases and J shed 6 bases, with 8 bases lying between them. This CDR3 is 14 amino acids long. Findings of the study overall: CD4+ and CD8+ T cells in blood underwent clonal expansion by week 6 at 0.1 to 3.0 mg/kg. Compared with CD4+, CD8+ T cells on average had more expanded clones. Among the nonresponders, some also had low normalized T-cell clonal expansion.

The sequenced sample was CD4+ or CD8+ T cells sorted from blood, obtained in a trial of the OX40 agonist ivuxolimab. V and J are TRBV11-3 and TRBJ2-2; D call uncertain. The TCR originated in an adult with an advanced solid tumor such as melanoma, head and neck, liver or kidney cancer. This chain's CDR3 is CASSLDRFAGELFF. CDR3 DNA sequence: TGTGCCAGCAGCTTAGACAGGTTCGCCGGGGAGCTGTTTTTT. Combining the CDR3 with reference TRBV11-3 and TRBJ2-2 gives the whole variable domain EAGVVQSPRYKIIEKKQPVAFWCNPISGHNTLYWYLQNLGQGPELLIRYENEEAVDDSQLPKDRFSAERLKGVDSTLKIQPAELGDSAVYLCASSLDRFAGELFFGEGSRLTVL.